This TCR beta chain appears in the sequencing data of a study of shared clonotypes between healthy human individuals. Sequencing was performed with immunoSEQ multiplex PCR; in TCRdb, only in-frame clones are kept and a portion is missing. The data hold approximately 500,000 clones, with 79% observed a single time. The V segment lost 5 bases and the J segment 3 bases; nucleotides outside the gene matches: 3. CDR1 and CDR2 (germline): GTSNPN, SVGIG (reference sequence). The CDR3 consists of 13 residues. Sequencing was performed on PBMCs. V usage is TRBV30 and J usage is TRBJ1-1; 10 positions agree with TRBD1. The sequence came from a woman in her 40s in good health. Some clones in this sample may be carry-over from other donors' samples. The CDR3 coding sequence is TGTGCCTGGGACAGGGGGCGAGACACTGAAGCTTTCTTT. It yields the protein CAWDRGRDTEAFF.